This paragraph reports one TCR beta chain. The PCR used 52 TRBV and 13 TRBJ primers. This table comes from immunoSEQ multiplex PCR, and its TCRdb copy is limited to in-frame clones, with some not included. The sample shows about 17,000 clones, more than 90% of them seen only once. These data come from a study of regulatory T cells. Sample: CD8+ T cells sorted from blood. This TCR was sampled from a person between 18 and 35 years old with CD3G deficiency.

The CDR3 nucleotides read TGTGCCAGCAGCTCCGGGAGAACCTCCTACAATGAGCAGTTCTTC. As protein: CASSSGRTSYNEQFF. The genes are TRBV7-9 and TRBJ2-1; D is possibly TRBD2 (6 bases). V gave up 4 bases and J gave up 0 bases, with 10 bases separating them. This CDR3 is 15 amino acids long. Looked up from germline, CDR1 is SEHNR and CDR2 is FQNEAQ (reference sequence). The full variable domain, completed using reference TRBV7-9 and TRBJ2-1, is DTGVSQNPRHKITKRGQNVTFRCDPISEHNRLYWYRQTLGQGPEFLTYFQNEAQLEKSRLLSDRFSAERPKGSFSTLEIQRTEQGDSAMYLCASSSGRTSYNEQFFGPGTRLTVL.